The 28 T cell receptor beta chains given below trace back to one sample, sequenced in a study of OX40 agonist ivuxolimab in advanced cancers. Sequenced by immunoSEQ multiplex PCR; TCRdb stores in-frame clones only, minus some. The data contain tens of thousands of clones, about 89% of them singletons. Sequenced material: CD4+ or CD8+ T cells sorted from blood, taken in a trial of the OX40 agonist ivuxolimab. The receptor source for this set is an adult with an advanced solid tumor such as melanoma, head and neck, liver or kidney cancer.

The chain links TRBV4-1 to TRBJ2-2; a possible D gene is TRBD1 (5 bases). Germline V gene data show CDR1 as MGHRA and CDR2 as YSYEKL. The CDR3 totals 14 residues. With 4 bases removed from V and 6 bases from J, the gap between germline ends came to 12 bases. The CDR3 is CASSRGVMAGELFF. DNA for the CDR3: TGCGCCAGCAGCCGGGGCGTGATGGCCGGGGAGCTGTTTTTT.

The J gene is TRBJ2-1, the V gene TRBV27; TRBD2 is a possible D gene (6 bases). Germline V lookup: CDR1 MNHEY, CDR2 SMNVEV (reference sequence). The CDR3 spans 16 residues. V was pared by 0 bases and J by 1 base, with 10 bases between. The CDR3 bases are TGTGCCAGCAGTTTATCCGGGAGAGTGTCCTACAATGAGCAGTTCTTC. This gives the protein CASSLSGRVSYNEQFF.

The chain couples TRBV10-3 to TRBJ2-1; 9 bases line up with TRBD2. CDR1 is ENHRY, CDR2 SYGVKD, per germline. Trimming removed 4 bases from V and 10 bases from J; junction bases left unmatched: 5. CDR3 length: 13 residues. DNA for the CDR3: TGTGCCATCAGTGGTAGCGGGAGCTGGGAGCAGTTCTTC. Amino acid sequence: CAISGSGSWEQFF.

This chain joins TRBV27 and TRBJ2-7; the D gene could be TRBD1 or TRBD2 (6 bases each). From germline, CDR1 is MNHEY and CDR2 SMNVEV (reference sequence). The CDR3 is 14 residues long. V dropped 6 bases and J dropped 5 bases, with 17 bases sitting between them. The CDR3 DNA reads TGTGCCAGCAGCAATACATACGGGGGCCACGAGCAGTACTTC. Translating it yields CASSNTYGGHEQYF.

This chain joins TRBV7-6 and TRBJ1-2; D gene ambiguous. This CDR3 has 16 residues. Germline CDR1 reads SGHVS; CDR2 reads FNYEAQ. V lost 2 bases to trimming and J lost 1 base, with 14 bases between them. DNA of the CDR3: TGTGCCAGCAGCTTAACCCCTTTGGCAGTTAACTATGGCTACACCTTC. Its protein is CASSLTPLAVNYGYTF.

CDR3 protein: CASSYSRTDYNEQFF. CDR3 bases: TGTGCCAGCAGTTACTCGAGGACCGACTACAATGAGCAGTTCTTC. The chain joins TRBV6-6 to TRBJ2-1, with D uncertain. Per germline, CDR1 MNHNY and CDR2 SVGAGI (reference sequence). CDR3 length: 15 residues. Trimming took 0 bases from V and 3 from J, leaving 9 bases between them.

The chain carries TRBV28 and TRBJ1-2; D is perhaps TRBD1 (5 bases). With 6 bases removed from V and 2 bases from J, the gap between germline ends came to 13 bases. Germline V gene sequence: CDR1 MDHEN, CDR2 SYDVKM. The CDR3 covers 14 residues. The chain's CDR3 is CASSSPTENYGYTF. The CDR3, as DNA: TGTGCCAGCAGCTCCCCGACAGAGAACTATGGCTACACCTTC.

As DNA, the CDR3 is TGTGCCAGCAGCCTCCGCGATGGGGGGAATCAGCCCCAGCATTTT. This codes for CASSLRDGGNQPQHF. The chain combines TRBV7-8 with TRBJ1-5; possibly TRBD1 for D (5 bases). Trimming left V 5 bases short and J 4 bases short, with 15 bases between. The CDR3 has 15 residues. Germline CDR1 and CDR2: SGHVS and FQNEAQ.

V is TRBV5-4 and J is TRBJ1-1; no reliable D call. This CDR3 region has 14 residues. V lost 0 bases and J 1 base, leaving 7 bases between the germline ends. Germline assignment: CDR1 SGHNT and CDR2 YYREEE (reference sequence). In DNA form, the CDR3 reads TGTGCCAGCAGCTTGGACAGCGAGAACACTGAAGCTTTCTTT. Amino acid sequence: CASSLDSENTEAFF.

The CDR3 DNA reads TGTGCCAGTAGTAGTCCGGACTCTTCAACTAATGAAAAACTGTTTTTT. Amino acids: CASSSPDSSTNEKLFF. The V gene is TRBV19, the J gene TRBJ1-4; D gene ambiguous. Germline assignment: CDR1 LNHDA and CDR2 SQIVND (reference sequence). Trimming took off 4 bases at V and 0 bases at J, with 12 bases between the two ends. This CDR3 contains 16 residues. The full variable domain, completed using reference TRBV19 and TRBJ1-4, is DGGITQSPKYLFRKEGQNVTLSCEQNLNHDAMYWYRQDPGQGLRLIYYSQIVNDFQKGDIAEGYSVSREKKESFPLTVTSAQKNPTAFYLCASSSPDSSTNEKLFFGSGTQLSVL.

V gene TRBV18 combines with J gene TRBJ2-3; D gene unclear. The germline V gene encodes CDR1 KGHSH and CDR2 LQKENI. V lost 0 bases and J 4 bases, leaving 8 bases between the germline ends. This CDR3 is built from 14 residues. As DNA, the CDR3 is TGTGCCAGCTCACCACCTGCAGGAGCAGATACGCAGTATTTT. Translation: CASSPPAGADTQYF.

The chain is built from TRBV7-9 and TRBJ1-4; D call uncertain. CDR3 length: 16 amino acids. V lost 2 bases, J lost 6 bases, and 16 bases lay in between. Germline V gene data show CDR1 as SEHNR and CDR2 as FQNEAQ (reference sequence). This chain's CDR3 is CASSLPPGALDEKLFF. CDR3 sequence (DNA): TGTGCCAGCAGCTTACCACCGGGTGCCCTCGATGAAAAACTGTTTTTT.

Only a few counts were recorded for this clone. The chain has TRBV7-3 and TRBJ2-6; 10 positions agree with TRBD1. Per the germline V gene, CDR1 is SGHTA and CDR2 is FQGTGA. The V gene end was trimmed by 5 bases and the J gene end by 0 bases; junction bases not matched to a gene: 7. The CDR3 length is 18 residues. As DNA, the CDR3 is TGTGCCAGCAGCCCGACAGGGGGCGCCCTCTCTGGGGCCAACGTCCTGACTTTC. Amino acids: CASSPTGGALSGANVLTF.

The V and J genes are TRBV5-1 and TRBJ2-7, with no clear D. Per the germline V gene, CDR1 is SGHRS and CDR2 is YFSETQ. The CDR3 length is 15 residues. V dropped 3 bases and J dropped 0 bases, with 13 bases sitting between them. The CDR3 reads CASSSSGQSSYEQYF. CDR3 in DNA: TGCGCCAGCAGCTCGAGTGGGCAGAGCTCCTACGAGCAGTACTTC.

The chain carries TRBV19 and TRBJ2-7; 7 positions match TRBD1. The CDR3 sequence is 14 residues long. Trimming took 5 bases from V and 3 from J; bases not matched to a gene: 7. The germline gives CDR1 LNHDA, CDR2 SQIVND (reference sequence). CDR3 nucleotide sequence: TGTGCCAGTAGTGCCGCAGGGGGTTTCTACGAGCAGTACTTC. Protein: CASSAAGGFYEQYF.

V and J are TRBV9 and TRBJ2-7, with 7 bases fitting TRBD2. Germline V gene lookup returns CDR1 SGDLS and CDR2 YYNGEE. The V segment lost 3 bases and the J segment 5 bases; nucleotides outside the gene matches: 14. CDR3 length: 16 residues. CDR3 sequence reads: CASSGSSGRVFDEQYF. DNA for the CDR3: TGTGCCAGCAGCGGTTCTAGCGGAAGAGTCTTCGACGAGCAGTACTTC. The full variable domain, completed using reference TRBV9 and TRBJ2-7, is DSGVTQTPKHLITATGQRVTLRCSPRSGDLSVYWYQQSLDQGLQFLIQYYNGEERAKGNILERFSAQQFPDLHSELNLSSLELGDSALYFCASSGSSGRVFDEQYFGPGTRLTVT.

The chain recombines TRBV28 with TRBJ1-6; D ambiguous. Trimming stripped 6 bases from V and 0 bases from J, with 9 bases between. The germline CDR1 and CDR2 sequences are MDHEN and SYDVKM. The CDR3 runs 15 residues. The CDR3 bases are TGTGCCAGCAGGGGTGGCGACTCCTATAATTCACCCCTCCACTTT. Translating it yields CASRGGDSYNSPLHF.

The chain couples TRBV28 to TRBJ2-1, with unresolved D. Trimming took 4 bases from V and 7 from J, leaving 2 bases between them. CDR3 length equals 10 residues. Germline CDR1 reads MDHEN; CDR2 reads SYDVKM. The CDR3, as DNA: TGTGCCAGCAGTTCGAATGAGCAGTTCTTC. Protein sequence: CASSSNEQFF.

The rearrangement uses TRBV29-1 and TRBJ1-1, with a tentative D call TRBD1 (5 bases). The CDR3 is 12 amino acids. V lost 5 bases and J 8 bases, leaving 15 bases between the germline ends. CDR1 is SQVTM, CDR2 ANQGSEA, per germline. This chain's CDR3 is CSVLGRGLEAFF. In DNA form, the CDR3 reads TGCAGCGTTTTAGGTCGGGGGTTGGAAGCTTTCTTT.

As concerns this clone: Compared with germline, one end of the junction differs, possibly owing to a read error. The chain has TRBV7-7 and TRBJ2-5; D perhaps matches TRBD1 (6 bases). Germline loops: CDR1 SSHAT, CDR2 FNYEAQ (reference sequence). The CDR3 consists of 14 residues. DNA for the CDR3: TGTGCTAGCAGCCAGCAGGGGCGCCAGGAGACCCAGTACTTC. Its protein product is CASSQQGRQETQYF.

The chain carries TRBV7-9 and TRBJ2-5; unclear D gene. The end of the DNA aligns better with TRBJ2-7, so the J call may be wrong. CDR3 length: 14 residues. Germline V lookup: CDR1 SEHNR, CDR2 FQNEAQ (reference sequence). The CDR3 protein is CASSSAGPSYEQYF. The CDR3 nucleotides read TGTGCCAGCAGCTCCGCCGGGCCCTCCTACGAGCAGTACTTC.

J is TRBJ2-1 and V is TRBV18; 8 bases match TRBD1. V was pared by 2 bases and J by 6 bases, with 12 bases of the junction left unmatched. This CDR3 is 17 amino acids long. CDR1 is KGHSH and CDR2 is LQKENI in the germline V gene. The DNA for the CDR3 is TGTGCCAGCTCACCAGCGGGCGGGGCAGGGGGCTTCAATGAGCAGTTCTTC. Protein sequence: CASSPAGGAGGFNEQFF.

The genes are TRBV28 and TRBJ1-2; 9 bases fit TRBD1. Germline V lookup: CDR1 MDHEN, CDR2 SYDVKM. V trimming: 5 bases; J trimming: 7 bases; junction bases outside the gene matches: 14. The CDR3 is 16 residues long. The CDR3 is CASSPPYGQGSSGYTF. The CDR3 DNA reads TGTGCCAGCAGTCCACCCTACGGACAGGGGAGTTCTGGCTACACCTTC.

J is TRBJ1-5 and V is TRBV6-5; D possibly corresponds to TRBD1 (6 bases). Germline V gene sequence: CDR1 MNHEY, CDR2 SVGAGI. The CDR3 spans 14 residues. V lost 6 bases to trimming and J lost 3 bases, with 12 bases between them. The CDR3 is CASRLDRNNQPQHF. CDR3 coding DNA: TGTGCCAGCAGATTGGACAGAAACAATCAGCCCCAGCATTTT.

The J gene is TRBJ2-1, the V gene TRBV6-5; TRBD2 agrees at 12 bases. V lost 6 bases and J lost 7; bases outside the gene matches: 7. The CDR3 is 15 residues long. The V gene's germline CDR1 is MNHEY and CDR2 SVGAGI. The CDR3 loop is CASSPLAGGNNEQFF. The DNA for the CDR3 is TGTGCCAGCAGCCCACTAGCGGGAGGTAATAATGAGCAGTTCTTC.

V and J are TRBV19 and TRBJ2-1; D not resolved. This CDR3 contains 12 residues. Per the germline V gene, CDR1 is LNHDA and CDR2 is SQIVND (reference sequence). V was trimmed by 3 bases and J by 9 bases, leaving 9 bases between them. The CDR3: CASSIGVVEQFF. The CDR3 DNA reads as TGTGCCAGTAGTATTGGGGTTGTTGAGCAGTTCTTC.

The chain uses TRBV7-2 and TRBJ2-7; no clear D. The V gene's germline CDR1 is SGHTA and CDR2 FQGNSA. Trimming shortened V by 6 bases and J by 0 bases, and 9 bases separated the two germline ends. The CDR3 extends over 13 amino acids. CDR3 region: CASSRADSYEQYF. For the CDR3, the DNA is TGTGCCAGCAGTAGGGCGGACTCCTACGAGCAGTACTTC.

This rearrangement joins TRBV7-9 to TRBJ2-7; no firm D call. The CDR3 sequence is 14 residues long. CDR1 SEHNR and CDR2 FQNEAQ come from the germline V gene (reference sequence). V lost 3 bases and J lost 1, with 10 bases in between. The DNA of the CDR3 is TGTGCCAGCAGCTTGGCCGACCTTTCCTACGAGCAGTACTTC. Its protein product is CASSLADLSYEQYF.